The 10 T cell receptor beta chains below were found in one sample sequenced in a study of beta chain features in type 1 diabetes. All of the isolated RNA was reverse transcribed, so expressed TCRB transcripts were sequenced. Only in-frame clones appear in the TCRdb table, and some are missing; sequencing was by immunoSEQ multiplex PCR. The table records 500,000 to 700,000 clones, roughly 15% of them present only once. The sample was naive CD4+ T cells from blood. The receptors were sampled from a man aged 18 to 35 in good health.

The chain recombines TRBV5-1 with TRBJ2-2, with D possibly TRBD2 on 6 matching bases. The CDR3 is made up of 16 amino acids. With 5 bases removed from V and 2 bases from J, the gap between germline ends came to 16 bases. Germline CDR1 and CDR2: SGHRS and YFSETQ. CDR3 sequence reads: CASRPMAGPNTGELFF. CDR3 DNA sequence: TGCGCCAGCAGACCCATGGCGGGACCAAACACCGGGGAGCTGTTTTTT.

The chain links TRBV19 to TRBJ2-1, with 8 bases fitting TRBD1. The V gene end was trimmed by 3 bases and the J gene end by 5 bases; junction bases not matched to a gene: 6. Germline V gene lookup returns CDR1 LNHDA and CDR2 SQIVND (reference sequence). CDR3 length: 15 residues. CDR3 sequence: CASSIRDRRDNEQFF. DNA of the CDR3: TGTGCCAGTAGTATTCGGGACAGGCGGGACAATGAGCAGTTCTTC.

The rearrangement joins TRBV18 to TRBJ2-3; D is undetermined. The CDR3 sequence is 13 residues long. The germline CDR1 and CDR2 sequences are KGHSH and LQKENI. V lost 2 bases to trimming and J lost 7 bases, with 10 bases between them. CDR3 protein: CASSPIETNTQYF. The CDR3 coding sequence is TGTGCCAGCTCACCAATCGAAACAAATACGCAGTATTTT.

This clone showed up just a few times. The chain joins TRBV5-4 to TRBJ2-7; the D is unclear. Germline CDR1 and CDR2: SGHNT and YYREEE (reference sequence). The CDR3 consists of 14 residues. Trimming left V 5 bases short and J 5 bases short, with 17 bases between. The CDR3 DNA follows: TGTGCCAGCAGGTTCATCCCGGGCCCCCACGAGCAGTACTTC. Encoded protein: CASRFIPGPHEQYF.

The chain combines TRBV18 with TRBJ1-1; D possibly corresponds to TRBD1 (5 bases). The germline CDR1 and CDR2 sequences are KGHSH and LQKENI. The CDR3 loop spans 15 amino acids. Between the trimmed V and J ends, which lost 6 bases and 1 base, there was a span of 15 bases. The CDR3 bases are TGTGCCAGCTCCCGACGGACCGGGGCGAACACTGAAGCTTTCTTT. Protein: CASSRRTGANTEAFF.

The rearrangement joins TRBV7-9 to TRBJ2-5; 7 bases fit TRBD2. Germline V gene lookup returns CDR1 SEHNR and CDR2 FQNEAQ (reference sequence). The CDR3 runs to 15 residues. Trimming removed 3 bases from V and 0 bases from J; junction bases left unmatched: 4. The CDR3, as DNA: TGTGCCAGCAGCTTGGGGGGGTTTCACCAAGAGACCCAGTACTTC. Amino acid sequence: CASSLGGFHQETQYF.

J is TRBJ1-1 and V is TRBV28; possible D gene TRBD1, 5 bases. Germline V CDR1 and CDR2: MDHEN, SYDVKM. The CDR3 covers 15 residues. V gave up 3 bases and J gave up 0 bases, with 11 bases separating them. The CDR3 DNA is TGTGCCAGCAGTTTGGGGGGACTGGTGAACACTGAAGCTTTCTTT. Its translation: CASSLGGLVNTEAFF.

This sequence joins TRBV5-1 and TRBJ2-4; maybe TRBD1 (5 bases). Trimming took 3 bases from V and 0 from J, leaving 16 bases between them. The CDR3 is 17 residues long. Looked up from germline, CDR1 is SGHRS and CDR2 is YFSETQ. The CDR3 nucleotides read TGCGCCAGCAGCTCGACAGATACCCTACTAGCCAAAAACATTCAGTACTTC. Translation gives CASSSTDTLLAKNIQYF.

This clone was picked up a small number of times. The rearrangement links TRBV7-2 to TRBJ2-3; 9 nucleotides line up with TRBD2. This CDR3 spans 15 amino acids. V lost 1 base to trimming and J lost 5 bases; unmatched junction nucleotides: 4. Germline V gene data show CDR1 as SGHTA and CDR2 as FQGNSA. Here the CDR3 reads CASSLGGAGGDTQYF. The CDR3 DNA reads TGTGCCAGCAGCTTAGGTGGAGCGGGGGGAGATACGCAGTATTTT.

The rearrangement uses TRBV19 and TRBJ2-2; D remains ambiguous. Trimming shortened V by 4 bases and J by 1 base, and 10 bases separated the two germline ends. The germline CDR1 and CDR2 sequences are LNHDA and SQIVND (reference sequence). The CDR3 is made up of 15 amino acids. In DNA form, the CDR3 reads TGTGCCAGTAGTACCGGACGGAGGAACACCGGGGAGCTGTTTTTT. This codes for CASSTGRRNTGELFF.